The 19 T cell receptor beta chains below come from one sample, sequenced in a study of T cell repertoires in cytomegalovirus infection. Their antigen targets remain unknown. TCRdb re-derived calls from the reads in MiXCR, one entry per CDR3 protein. The table shows approximately 730,000 distinct CDR3 sequences, with around 32% occurring only once. The sample consisted of cultured PBMCs, taken from culture after CMV antigen stimulation. All receptors come from a human donor in good health (CMV status not recorded). Some clones in this sample may be carry-over from other donors' samples.

The gene calls are TRBV7-4 and TRBJ1-2, with D hard to call. Germline V lookup: CDR1 SGHVT, CDR2 SQSDAQ. There are 13 residues in the CDR3. V was shortened by 5 bases and J by 8 bases, with 15 bases between the two germline ends. CDR3 sequence (DNA): TGTGCCAGCAGCCATTTAGAGGAACGAGGCTACACCTTC. Amino acid sequence: CASSHLEERGYTF.

The chain links TRBV7-2 to TRBJ2-7; D possibly matches TRBD1 or TRBD2 (6 bases each). V was pared by 3 bases and J by 3 bases, with 15 bases between. The CDR3 loop spans 15 amino acids. From germline, CDR1 is SGHTA and CDR2 FQGNSA. DNA for the CDR3: TGTGCCAGCAGCTTCCTCTGGGGGGCAAACTACGAGCAGTACTTC. Protein: CASSFLWGANYEQYF.

The DNA of the CDR3 is TGCAGTGCTAGAGATCACCTAGCGGACAATGAGCAGTTCTTC. It specifies CSARDHLADNEQFF. The V gene is TRBV20-1, the J gene TRBJ2-1; 7 bases match TRBD2. The CDR3 is made up of 14 amino acids. V trimming: 0 bases; J trimming: 5 bases; junction bases outside the gene matches: 4. Germline V gives CDR1 DFQATT, CDR2 SNEGSKA (reference sequence).

The V gene is TRBV3-1, the J gene TRBJ1-4; 8 bases are shared with TRBD1. The V gene's germline CDR1 is LGHDT and CDR2 YNNKEL (reference sequence). The CDR3 is 17 amino acids. The V and J ends lost 5 bases and 3 bases, in that order; junction bases with no gene match: 11. In DNA form, the CDR3 reads TGTGCCAGCAGCATGGACAGGGTCTTTCCTTCTAATGAAAAACTGTTTTTT. It is translated as CASSMDRVFPSNEKLFF.

CDR3 in DNA: TGTGCCAGCTCGACCTTAGCGGGACGGACCTACGAGCAGTACTTC. Protein sequence: CASSTLAGRTYEQYF. The gene calls are TRBV7-6 and TRBJ2-7; 8 bases line up with TRBD2. The CDR3 length is 15 residues. Trimming removed 8 bases from V and 2 bases from J; junction bases left unmatched: 11. The V gene's germline CDR1 is SGHVS and CDR2 FNYEAQ.

This clonotype was seen only a few times. This sequence joins TRBV7-9 and TRBJ1-5; a possible D gene is TRBD1 (5 bases). There are 19 residues in the CDR3. Per germline, CDR1 SEHNR and CDR2 FQNEAQ (reference sequence). Trimming took off 0 bases at V and 4 bases at J, with 22 bases between the two ends. CDR3 DNA sequence: TGTGCCAGCAGCTTAGCCCGAGGGGAGTTCGGGGAGGGGAATCAGCCCCAGCATTTT. Protein product: CASSLARGEFGEGNQPQHF.

The chain is built from TRBV7-9 and TRBJ2-3; D call uncertain. V lost 1 base and J 4 bases, leaving 9 bases between the germline ends. The CDR3 spans 14 residues. From germline, CDR1 is SEHNR and CDR2 FQNEAQ (reference sequence). CDR3 residues: CASSLVKGPDTQYF. The CDR3 DNA follows: TGTGCCAGCAGCTTAGTAAAGGGCCCAGATACGCAGTATTTT.

The chain carries TRBV20-1 and TRBJ2-7, with D unresolved. V was cut by 2 bases and J by 5 bases, with 16 bases left in between. This CDR3 spans 14 amino acids. Germline V gene data show CDR1 as DFQATT and CDR2 as SNEGSKA (reference sequence). The CDR3 DNA reads TGCAGTGCTAGAAGCTGGCCGACCGGTGACGAGCAGTACTTC. Translating gives CSARSWPTGDEQYF.

This clonotype was detected a few times. The gene calls are TRBV4-3 and TRBJ1-5, with no clear D. This CDR3 region has 15 residues. CDR1 is LGHNA, CDR2 YSLEER, per germline. V shed 2 bases and J shed 0 bases, with 8 bases lying between them. CDR3 in amino acids: CASSQSVLSNQPQHF. The CDR3 nucleotides are TGCGCCAGCAGCCAAAGCGTACTTAGCAATCAGCCCCAGCATTTT.

The chain combines TRBV11-2 with TRBJ2-5; 13 bases map to TRBD2. The junction had 6 bases not matched to a gene; V was cut back by 0 bases and J by 2 bases. The germline CDR1 and CDR2 sequences are SGHAT and FQNNGV. The CDR3 is 18 residues long. The CDR3 DNA reads TGTGCCAGCAGCTTAGATCGACTAGCGGGGGGCCCACAAGAGACCCAGTACTTC. This gives the protein CASSLDRLAGGPQETQYF.

This clonotype was observed at least ten times. The chain couples TRBV7-2 to TRBJ1-2; no definite D call. This CDR3 region has 13 residues. V was clipped by 1 base and J by 8 bases, with 11 bases between them. The germline V gene encodes CDR1 SGHTA and CDR2 FQGNSA. The CDR3 DNA follows: TGTGCCAGCAGCTTAGGCGGCGCGGAGGGCTACACCTTC. Its protein is CASSLGGAEGYTF.

The chain joins TRBV19 to TRBJ2-4; D is undetermined. Germline V lookup: CDR1 LNHDA, CDR2 SQIVND (reference sequence). The ends were cut back, 6 bases at V and 9 bases at J, with 18 bases in the middle. This CDR3 comprises 14 residues. The CDR3 DNA follows: TGTGCCAGTAGCCTCCCCCAAGTTGAAAGCATTCAGTACTTC. Protein sequence: CASSLPQVESIQYF.

V and J are TRBV7-6 and TRBJ1-3, with TRBD1 identical over 7 bases. The V and J ends lost 5 bases and 0 bases, in that order; junction bases with no gene match: 4. CDR3 length equals 15 residues. The germline V gene has CDR1 SGHVS and CDR2 FNYEAQ. Here the CDR3 DNA reads TGTGCCAGCAGCACAGGGGTGGGCTCTGGAAACACCATATATTTT. Its protein product is CASSTGVGSGNTIYF.

This chain uses TRBV4-1 with TRBJ1-4; D is ambiguous. V gave up 3 bases and J gave up 7 bases, with 15 bases separating them. From germline, CDR1 is MGHRA and CDR2 YSYEKL. The CDR3 has 15 amino acids. The CDR3, as DNA: TGCGCCAGCAGCCACGTGGTGGCGTTGCGTGAAAAACTGTTTTTT. Protein: CASSHVVALREKLFF.

J is TRBJ2-6 and V is TRBV7-4; D may be TRBD1 (6 bases). Germline CDR1 SGHVT, CDR2 SQSDAQ. Deletions cut 1 base from V and 3 bases from J, with 10 bases between. This CDR3 is built from 16 residues. CDR3 residues: CASSLGYRVGANVLTF. In nucleotides, the CDR3 is TGTGCCAGCAGCTTAGGTTACAGGGTTGGGGCCAACGTCCTGACTTTC.

The V call is TRBV7-4, the J call TRBJ2-3; D call uncertain. This CDR3 spans 15 amino acids. V gave up 1 base and J gave up 5 bases, with 13 bases separating them. Germline lookup yields CDR1 SGHVT and CDR2 SQSDAQ. The CDR3, as DNA: TGTGCCAGCAGCTTAGGCAGGATGCCCGGAGATACGCAGTATTTT. This translates into CASSLGRMPGDTQYF.

The rearrangement uses TRBV4-1 and TRBJ1-5; a weak D match, TRBD1 (6 bases). Trimming shortened V by 0 bases and J by 5 bases, and 11 bases separated the two germline ends. The CDR3 runs to 15 residues. Germline V gene data show CDR1 as MGHRA and CDR2 as YSYEKL. Written as DNA, the CDR3 is TGCGCCAGCAGCCAAGAGAGGGGGAACCATCAGCCCCAGCATTTT. This gives the protein CASSQERGNHQPQHF.

V gene TRBV4-3 combines with J gene TRBJ2-3; D tentatively reads TRBD1 or TRBD2 (6 bases each). The CDR3 is 16 amino acids. Germline V gene sequence: CDR1 LGHNA, CDR2 YSLEER. Trimming shortened V by 4 bases and J by 4 bases, and 18 bases separated the two germline ends. CDR3 sequence: CASSRIGGPVPDTQYF. CDR3 nucleotide sequence: TGCGCCAGCAGCCGAATTGGGGGGCCGGTCCCAGATACGCAGTATTTT.

This clonotype appeared a few times. The J gene is TRBJ1-5, the V gene TRBV10-3; D unresolved. Germline V CDR1 and CDR2: ENHRY, SYGVKD. This CDR3 spans 14 amino acids. V lost 2 bases and J lost 7, with 12 bases in between. CDR3 nucleotide sequence: TGTGCCATCAGTGAGCCGGGGATAAGGCAGCCCCAGCATTTT. This codes for CAISEPGIRQPQHF.